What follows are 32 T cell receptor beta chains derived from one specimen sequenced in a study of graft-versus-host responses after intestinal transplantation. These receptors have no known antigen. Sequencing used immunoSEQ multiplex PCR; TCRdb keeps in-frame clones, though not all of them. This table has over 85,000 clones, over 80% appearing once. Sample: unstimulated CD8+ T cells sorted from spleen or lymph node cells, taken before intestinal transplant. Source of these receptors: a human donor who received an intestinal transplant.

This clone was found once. In DNA form, the CDR3 reads TGTGCCAGCAGTCCCACAGCGGGCACTGAAGCTTTCTTT. This gives the protein CASSPTAGTEAFF. The rearrangement links TRBV27 to TRBJ1-1; D is unresolved. This CDR3 has 13 residues. CDR1 and CDR2 from the germline V gene are MNHEY and SMNVEV (reference sequence). Deletions cut 5 bases from V and 4 bases from J, with 11 bases between.

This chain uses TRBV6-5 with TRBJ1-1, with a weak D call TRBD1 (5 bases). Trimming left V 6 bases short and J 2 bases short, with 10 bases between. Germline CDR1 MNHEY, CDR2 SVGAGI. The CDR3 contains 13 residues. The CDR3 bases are TGTGCCAGCAGCCCCACAGGAAACACTGAAGCTTTCTTT. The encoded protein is CASSPTGNTEAFF.

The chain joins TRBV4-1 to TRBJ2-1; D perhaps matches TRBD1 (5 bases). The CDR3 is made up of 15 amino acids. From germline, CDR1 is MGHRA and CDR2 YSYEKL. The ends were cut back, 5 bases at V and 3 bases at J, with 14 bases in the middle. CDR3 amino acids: CASSATLGLYNEQFF. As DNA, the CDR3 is TGCGCCAGCAGCGCTACTCTGGGGCTCTACAATGAGCAGTTCTTC.

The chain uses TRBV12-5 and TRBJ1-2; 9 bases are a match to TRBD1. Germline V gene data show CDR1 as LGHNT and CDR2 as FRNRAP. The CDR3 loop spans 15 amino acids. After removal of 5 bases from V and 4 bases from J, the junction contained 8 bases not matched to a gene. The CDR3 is CASGQTGGWGYGYTF. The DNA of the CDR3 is TGTGCTAGTGGTCAAACAGGGGGCTGGGGCTATGGCTACACCTTC. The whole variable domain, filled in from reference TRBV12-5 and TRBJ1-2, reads DARVTQTPRHKVTEMGQEVTMRCQPILGHNTVFWYRQTMMQGLELLAYFRNRAPLDDSGMPKDRFSAEMPDATLATLKIQPSEPRDSAVYFCASGQTGGWGYGYTFGSGTRLTVV.

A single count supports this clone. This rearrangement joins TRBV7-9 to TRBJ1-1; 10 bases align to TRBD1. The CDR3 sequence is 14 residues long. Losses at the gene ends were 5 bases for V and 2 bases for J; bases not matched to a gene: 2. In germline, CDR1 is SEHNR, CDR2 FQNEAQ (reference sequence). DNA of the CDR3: TGTGCCAGCAGCCAGACAGGGGGCAACACTGAAGCTTTCTTT. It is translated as CASSQTGGNTEAFF.

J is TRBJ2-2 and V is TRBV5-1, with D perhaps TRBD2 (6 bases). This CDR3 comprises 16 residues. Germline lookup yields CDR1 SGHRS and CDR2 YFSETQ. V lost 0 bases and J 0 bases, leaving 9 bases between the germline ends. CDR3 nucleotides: TGCGCCAGCAGCTTGGAAATAGCGGCGAACACCGGGGAGCTGTTTTTT. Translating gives CASSLEIAANTGELFF.

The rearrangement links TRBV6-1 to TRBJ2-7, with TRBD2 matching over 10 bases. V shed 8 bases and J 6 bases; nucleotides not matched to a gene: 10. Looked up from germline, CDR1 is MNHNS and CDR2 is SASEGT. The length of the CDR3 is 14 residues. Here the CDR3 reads CASEISGRSPEQYF. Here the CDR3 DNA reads TGTGCCAGCGAAATTAGCGGGAGGTCTCCCGAGCAGTACTTC.

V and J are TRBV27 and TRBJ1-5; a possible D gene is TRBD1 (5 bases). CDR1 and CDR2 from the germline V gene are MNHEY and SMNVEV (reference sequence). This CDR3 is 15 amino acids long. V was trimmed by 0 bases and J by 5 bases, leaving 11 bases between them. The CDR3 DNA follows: TGTGCCAGCAGTTTATCAGCGGGGGACTATCAGCCCCAGCATTTT. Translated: CASSLSAGDYQPQHF.

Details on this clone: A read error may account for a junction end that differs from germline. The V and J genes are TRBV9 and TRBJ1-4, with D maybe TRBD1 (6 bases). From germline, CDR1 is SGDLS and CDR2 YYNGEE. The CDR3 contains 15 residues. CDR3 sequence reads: CAGSARQALLEKLFF. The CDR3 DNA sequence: TGTGCCGGCAGCGCCCGACAGGCCTTACTAGAAAAACTGTTTTTT.

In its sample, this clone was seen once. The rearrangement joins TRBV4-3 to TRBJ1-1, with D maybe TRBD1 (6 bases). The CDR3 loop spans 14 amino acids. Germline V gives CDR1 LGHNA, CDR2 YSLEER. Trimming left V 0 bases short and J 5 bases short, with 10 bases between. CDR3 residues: CASSQDRGKTEAFF. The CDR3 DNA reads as TGCGCCAGCAGCCAAGATAGGGGGAAAACTGAAGCTTTCTTT.

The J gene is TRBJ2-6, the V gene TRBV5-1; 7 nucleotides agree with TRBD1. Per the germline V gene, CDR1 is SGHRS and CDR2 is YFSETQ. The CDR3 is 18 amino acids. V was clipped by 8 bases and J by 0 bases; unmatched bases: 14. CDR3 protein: CARIKTGTESSGANVLTF. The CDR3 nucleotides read TGCGCCAGGATCAAAACAGGGACAGAGAGCTCTGGGGCCAACGTCCTGACTTTC.

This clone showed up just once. In DNA, the CDR3 is TGTGCCAGCAGTGAAGCGATGGGGGGGCCGGTTTCCTACAATGAGCAGTTCTTC. It codes for CASSEAMGGPVSYNEQFF. The rearrangement links TRBV6-1 to TRBJ2-1; the D gene is possibly TRBD2 (7 bases). The CDR3 is 18 amino acids. V lost 0 bases, J lost 1 base, and 16 bases lay in between. CDR1 is MNHNS and CDR2 is SASEGT in the germline V gene.

CDR3 DNA: TGCGCCAGCAGCCAAGAGAGGGCCAAAGATGAGCAGTTCTTC. Its protein product is CASSQERAKDEQFF. J is TRBJ2-1 and V is TRBV4-1, with TRBD2 as a possible D gene (5 bases). The CDR3 extends over 14 amino acids. Trimming shortened V by 0 bases and J by 8 bases, and 11 bases separated the two germline ends. The germline CDR1 and CDR2 sequences are MGHRA and YSYEKL.

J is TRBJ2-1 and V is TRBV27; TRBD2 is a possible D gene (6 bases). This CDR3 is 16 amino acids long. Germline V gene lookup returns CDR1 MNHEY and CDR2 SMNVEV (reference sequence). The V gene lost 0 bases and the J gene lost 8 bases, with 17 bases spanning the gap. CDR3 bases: TGTGCCAGCAGTTTATCTACGGGAGCATCTACCTATGAGCAGTTCTTC. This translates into CASSLSTGASTYEQFF.

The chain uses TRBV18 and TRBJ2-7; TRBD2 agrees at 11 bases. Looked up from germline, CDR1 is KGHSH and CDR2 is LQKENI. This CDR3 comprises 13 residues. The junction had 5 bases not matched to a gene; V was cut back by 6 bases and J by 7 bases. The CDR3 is CASSSTSGEEQYF. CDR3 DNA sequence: TGTGCCAGCTCCTCGACTAGCGGGGAAGAGCAGTACTTC.

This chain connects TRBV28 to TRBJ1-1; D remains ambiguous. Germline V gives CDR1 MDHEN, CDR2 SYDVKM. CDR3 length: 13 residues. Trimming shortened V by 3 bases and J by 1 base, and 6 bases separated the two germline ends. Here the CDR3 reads CASSLSTNTEAFF. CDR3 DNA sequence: TGTGCCAGCAGTTTGAGCACGAACACTGAAGCTTTCTTT.

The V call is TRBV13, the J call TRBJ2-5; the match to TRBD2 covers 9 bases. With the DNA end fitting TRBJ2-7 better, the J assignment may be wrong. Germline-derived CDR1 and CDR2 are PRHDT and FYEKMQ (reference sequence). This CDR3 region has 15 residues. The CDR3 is CASSLEVAGAYEQYF. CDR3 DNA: TGTGCCAGCAGCTTAGAGGTAGCGGGAGCCTACGAGCAGTACTTC.

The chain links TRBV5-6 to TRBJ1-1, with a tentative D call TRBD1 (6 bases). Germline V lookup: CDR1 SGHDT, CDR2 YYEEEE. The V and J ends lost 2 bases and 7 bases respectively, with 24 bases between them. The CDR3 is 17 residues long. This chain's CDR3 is CASSLAFRGADGSEAFF. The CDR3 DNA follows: TGTGCCAGCAGCTTAGCTTTTCGGGGGGCAGACGGGAGTGAAGCTTTCTTT.

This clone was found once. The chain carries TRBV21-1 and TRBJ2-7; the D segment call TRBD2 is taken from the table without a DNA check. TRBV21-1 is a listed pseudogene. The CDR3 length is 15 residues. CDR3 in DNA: TGTGCCAGCAGCAAGAAGACTAGTTTTCCCTACGAGCAGTACTTC. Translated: CASSKKTSFPYEQYF.

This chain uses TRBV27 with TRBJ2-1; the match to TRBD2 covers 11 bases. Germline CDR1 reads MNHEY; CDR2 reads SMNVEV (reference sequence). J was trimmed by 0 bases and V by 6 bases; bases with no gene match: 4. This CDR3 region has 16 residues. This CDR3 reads CASSSGTSGSYNEQFF. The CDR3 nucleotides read TGTGCCAGCAGCAGCGGGACTAGCGGCTCCTACAATGAGCAGTTCTTC.

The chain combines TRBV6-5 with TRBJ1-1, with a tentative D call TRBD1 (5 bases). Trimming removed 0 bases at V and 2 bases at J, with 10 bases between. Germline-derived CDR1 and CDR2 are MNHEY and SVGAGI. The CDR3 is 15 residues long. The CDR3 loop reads CASSYSVQGNTEAFF. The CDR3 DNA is TGTGCCAGCAGTTACTCGGTCCAGGGTAACACTGAAGCTTTCTTT.

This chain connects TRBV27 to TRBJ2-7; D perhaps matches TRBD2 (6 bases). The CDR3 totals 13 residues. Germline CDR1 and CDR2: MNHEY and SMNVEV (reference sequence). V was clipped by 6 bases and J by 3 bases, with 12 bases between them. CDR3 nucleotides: TGTGCCAGCAGGGCGGGGCCCTACTACGAGCAGTACTTC. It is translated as CASRAGPYYEQYF.

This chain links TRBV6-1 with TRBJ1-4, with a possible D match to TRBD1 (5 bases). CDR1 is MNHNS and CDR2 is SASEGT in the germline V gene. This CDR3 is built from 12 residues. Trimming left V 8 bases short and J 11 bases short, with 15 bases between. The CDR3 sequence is CASGGGPWKLFF. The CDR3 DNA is TGTGCCAGCGGGGGGGGACCGTGGAAACTGTTTTTT.

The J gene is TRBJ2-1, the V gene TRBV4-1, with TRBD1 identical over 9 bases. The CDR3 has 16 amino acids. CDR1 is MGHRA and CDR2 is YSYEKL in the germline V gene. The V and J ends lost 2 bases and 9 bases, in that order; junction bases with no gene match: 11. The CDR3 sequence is CASSQTGTGRAGEQFF. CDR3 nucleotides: TGCGCCAGCAGCCAAACCGGGACAGGGAGAGCCGGTGAGCAGTTCTTC.

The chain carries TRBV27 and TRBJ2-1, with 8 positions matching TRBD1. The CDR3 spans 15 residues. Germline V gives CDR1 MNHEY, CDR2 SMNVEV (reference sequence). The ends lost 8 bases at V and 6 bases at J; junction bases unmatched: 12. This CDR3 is CASAPQGALVNEQFF. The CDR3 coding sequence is TGTGCCAGCGCACCTCAGGGGGCGCTGGTCAATGAGCAGTTCTTC.

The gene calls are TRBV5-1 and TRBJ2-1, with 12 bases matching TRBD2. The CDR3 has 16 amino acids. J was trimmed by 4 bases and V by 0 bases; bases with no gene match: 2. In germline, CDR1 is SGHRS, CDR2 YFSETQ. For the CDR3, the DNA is TGCGCCAGCAGCTTGGAGGGACTAGCGGGTTACAATGAGCAGTTCTTC. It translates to CASSLEGLAGYNEQFF.

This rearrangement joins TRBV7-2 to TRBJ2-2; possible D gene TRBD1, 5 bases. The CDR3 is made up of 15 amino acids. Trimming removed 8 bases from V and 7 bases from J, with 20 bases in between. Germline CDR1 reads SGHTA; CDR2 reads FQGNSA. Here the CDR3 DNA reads TGTGCCAGCTGGGGCTTTTCGCGTGGTGGCGGGGAGCTGTTTTTT. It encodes CASWGFSRGGGELFF.

The CDR3 bases are TGTGCCAGCAGTTACTGGGACAGGGGAAGCACAGATACGCAGTATTTT. Encoded protein: CASSYWDRGSTDTQYF. This sequence joins TRBV28 and TRBJ2-3; TRBD1 agrees at 10 bases. Trimming removed 4 bases from V and 0 bases from J; junction bases left unmatched: 4. The CDR3 runs to 16 residues. Per the germline V gene, CDR1 is MDHEN and CDR2 is SYDVKM.

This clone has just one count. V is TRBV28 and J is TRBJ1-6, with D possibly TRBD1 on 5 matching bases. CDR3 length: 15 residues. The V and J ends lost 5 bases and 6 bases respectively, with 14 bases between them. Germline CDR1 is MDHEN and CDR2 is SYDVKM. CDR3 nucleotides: TGTGCCAGCAGTCTTACGCGGGGACCTAATTCACCCCTCCACTTT. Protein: CASSLTRGPNSPLHF. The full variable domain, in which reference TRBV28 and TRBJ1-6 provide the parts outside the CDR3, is DVKVTQSSRYLVKRTGEKVFLECVQDMDHENMFWYRQDPGLGLRLIYFSYDVKMKEKGDIPEGYSVSREKKERFSLILESASTNQTSMYLCASSLTRGPNSPLHFGNGTRLTVT.

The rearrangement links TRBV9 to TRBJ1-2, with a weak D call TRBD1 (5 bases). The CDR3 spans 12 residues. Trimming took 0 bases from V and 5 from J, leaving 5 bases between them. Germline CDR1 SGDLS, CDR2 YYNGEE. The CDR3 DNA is TGTGCCAGCAGCGTAGAGGGGTATGGCTACACCTTC. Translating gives CASSVEGYGYTF.

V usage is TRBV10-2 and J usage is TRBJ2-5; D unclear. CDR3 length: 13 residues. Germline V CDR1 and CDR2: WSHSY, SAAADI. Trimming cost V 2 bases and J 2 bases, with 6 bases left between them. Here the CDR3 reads CASSEPPQETQYF. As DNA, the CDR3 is TGCGCCAGCAGTGAGCCCCCGCAAGAGACCCAGTACTTC.

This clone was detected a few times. The CDR3 region is CASSVEARGAEAFF. The CDR3 coding sequence is TGCGCCAGTTCCGTTGAGGCTCGCGGAGCTGAAGCTTTCTTT. The chain recombines TRBV5-1 with TRBJ1-1; no clear D gene. The CDR3 extends over 14 amino acids. Germline lookup yields CDR1 SGHRS and CDR2 YFSETQ. Trimming pared 8 bases from V and 6 bases from J, leaving 20 bases between.